This T cell receptor beta chain comes out of a study of T cell clusters in autoimmune cytopenias. TRB was amplified from about 260 ng of peripheral blood genomic DNA per sample. Multiplex touch-down PCR amplified TRB using TRB-A and TRB-B pools in one tube. TCRdb reprocessed the multiplex PCR reads and keeps a single row for each CDR3 protein, giving no DNA. The sample has fewer than 8,500 distinct CDR3 sequences, and its top ten clones hold 4.5% to 6%. What was sequenced was peripheral blood. This receptor was taken from a human donor with an autoimmune cytopenia or autoimmune hepatitis (not recorded which).

This chain's CDR3 is CASSKAHQTQYF. V gene TRBV21-1 combines with J gene TRBJ2-5. TRBV21-1 is a documented pseudogene. This CDR3 has 12 amino acids.